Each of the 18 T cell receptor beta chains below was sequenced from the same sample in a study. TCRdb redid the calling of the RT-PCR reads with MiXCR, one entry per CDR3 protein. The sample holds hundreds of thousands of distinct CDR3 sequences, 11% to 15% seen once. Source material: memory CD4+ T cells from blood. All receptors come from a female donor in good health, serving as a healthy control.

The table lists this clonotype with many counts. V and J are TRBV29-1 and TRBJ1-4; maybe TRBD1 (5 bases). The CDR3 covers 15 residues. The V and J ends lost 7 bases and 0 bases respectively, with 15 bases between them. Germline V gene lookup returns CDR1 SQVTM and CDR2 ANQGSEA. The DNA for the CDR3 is TGCAGCGCTACGGGACTTGCCGCAACTAATGAAAAACTGTTTTTT. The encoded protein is CSATGLAATNEKLFF. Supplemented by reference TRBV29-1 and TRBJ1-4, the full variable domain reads SAVISQKPSRDICQRGTSLTIQCQVDSQVTMMFWYRQQPGQSLTLIATANQGSEATYESGFVIDKFPISRPNLTFSTLTVSNMSPEDSSIYLCSATGLAATNEKLFFGSGTQLSVL.

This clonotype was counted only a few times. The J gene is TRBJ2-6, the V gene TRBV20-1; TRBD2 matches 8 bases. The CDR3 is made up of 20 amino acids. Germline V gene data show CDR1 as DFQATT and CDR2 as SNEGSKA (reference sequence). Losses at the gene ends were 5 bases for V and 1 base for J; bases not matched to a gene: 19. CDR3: CSAFVHGRGARRSGANVLTF. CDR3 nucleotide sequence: TGCAGTGCTTTTGTCCACGGGAGGGGGGCCCGGAGATCTGGGGCCAACGTCCTGACTTTC.

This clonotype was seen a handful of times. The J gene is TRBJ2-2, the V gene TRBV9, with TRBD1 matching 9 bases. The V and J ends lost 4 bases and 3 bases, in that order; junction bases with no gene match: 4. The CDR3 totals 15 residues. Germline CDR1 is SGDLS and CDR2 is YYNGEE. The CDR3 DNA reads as TGTGCCAGCAGCATGGACAGGGGATACACCGGGGAGCTGTTTTTT. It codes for CASSMDRGYTGELFF. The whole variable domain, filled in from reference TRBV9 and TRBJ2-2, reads DSGVTQTPKHLITATGQRVTLRCSPRSGDLSVYWYQQSLDQGLQFLIQYYNGEERAKGNILERFSAQQFPDLHSELNLSSLELGDSALYFCASSMDRGYTGELFFGEGSRLTVL.

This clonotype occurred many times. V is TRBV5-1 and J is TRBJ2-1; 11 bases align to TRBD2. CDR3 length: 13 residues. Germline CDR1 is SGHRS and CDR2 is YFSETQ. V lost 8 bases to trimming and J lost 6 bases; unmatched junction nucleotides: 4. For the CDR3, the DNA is TGCGCCAGTATCCTAGCGGGAGGCAATGAGCAGTTCTTC. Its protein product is CASILAGGNEQFF.

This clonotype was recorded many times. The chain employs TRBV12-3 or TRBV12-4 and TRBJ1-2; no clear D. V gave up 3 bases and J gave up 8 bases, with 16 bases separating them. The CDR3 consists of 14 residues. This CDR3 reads CASSFGSHTSGYTF. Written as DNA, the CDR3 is TGTGCCAGCAGTTTTGGCAGCCACACTTCAGGCTACACCTTC.

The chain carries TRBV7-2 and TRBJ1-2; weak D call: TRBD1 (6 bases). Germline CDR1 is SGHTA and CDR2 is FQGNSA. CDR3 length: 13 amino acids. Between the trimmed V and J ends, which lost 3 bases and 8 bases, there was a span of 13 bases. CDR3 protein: CASSFGQLRGYTF. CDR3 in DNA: TGTGCCAGCAGCTTTGGACAGCTCCGAGGCTACACCTTC.

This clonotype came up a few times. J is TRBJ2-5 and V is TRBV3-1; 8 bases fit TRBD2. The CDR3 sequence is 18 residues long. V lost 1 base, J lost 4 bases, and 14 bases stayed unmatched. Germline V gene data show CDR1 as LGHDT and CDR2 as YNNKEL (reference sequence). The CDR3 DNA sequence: TGTGCCAGCAGCCAAGTCAAAGTGGGGACTAGAGGGGGAGAGACCCAGTACTTC. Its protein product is CASSQVKVGTRGGETQYF.

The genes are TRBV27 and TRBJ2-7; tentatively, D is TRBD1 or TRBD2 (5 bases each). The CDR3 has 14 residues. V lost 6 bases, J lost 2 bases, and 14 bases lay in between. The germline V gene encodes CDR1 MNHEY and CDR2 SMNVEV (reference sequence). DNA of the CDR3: TGTGCCAGCAGGCCCCGGGACCGCGCCTACGAGCAGTACTTC. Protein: CASRPRDRAYEQYF.

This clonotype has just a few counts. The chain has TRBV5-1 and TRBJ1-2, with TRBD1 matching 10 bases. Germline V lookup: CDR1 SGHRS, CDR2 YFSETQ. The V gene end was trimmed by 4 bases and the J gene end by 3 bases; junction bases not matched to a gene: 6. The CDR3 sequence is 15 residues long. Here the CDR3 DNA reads TGCGCCAGCAGCCCTGGACAGGGGGGGCACTATGGCTACACCTTC. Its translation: CASSPGQGGHYGYTF.

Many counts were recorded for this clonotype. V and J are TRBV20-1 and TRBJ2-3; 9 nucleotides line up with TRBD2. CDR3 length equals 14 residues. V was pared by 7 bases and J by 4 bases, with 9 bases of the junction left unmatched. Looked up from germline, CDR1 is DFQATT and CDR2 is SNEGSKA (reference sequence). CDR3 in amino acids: CSGRKGLAPDTQYF. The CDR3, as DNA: TGCAGTGGGAGGAAGGGACTAGCCCCAGATACGCAGTATTTT.

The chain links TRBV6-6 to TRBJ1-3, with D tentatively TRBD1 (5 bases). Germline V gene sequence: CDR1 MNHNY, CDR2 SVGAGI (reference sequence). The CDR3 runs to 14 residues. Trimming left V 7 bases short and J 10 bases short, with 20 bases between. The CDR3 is CASTLGGGEGTIYF. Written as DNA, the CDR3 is TGTGCCAGCACCCTCGGGGGGGGAGAAGGGACCATATATTTT.

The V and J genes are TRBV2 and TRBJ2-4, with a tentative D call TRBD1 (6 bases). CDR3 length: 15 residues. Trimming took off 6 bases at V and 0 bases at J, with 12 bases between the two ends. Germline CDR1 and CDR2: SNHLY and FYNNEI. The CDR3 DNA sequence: TGTGCCAGCAGCCACAGGGTTCTAGCCAAAAACATTCAGTACTTC. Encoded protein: CASSHRVLAKNIQYF.

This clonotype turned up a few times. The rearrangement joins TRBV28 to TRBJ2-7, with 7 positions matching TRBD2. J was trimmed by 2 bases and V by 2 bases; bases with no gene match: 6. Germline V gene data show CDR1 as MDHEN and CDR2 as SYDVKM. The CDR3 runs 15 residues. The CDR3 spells CASSLPSGTPYEQYF. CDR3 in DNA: TGTGCCAGCAGTTTACCCAGCGGGACTCCCTACGAGCAGTACTTC.

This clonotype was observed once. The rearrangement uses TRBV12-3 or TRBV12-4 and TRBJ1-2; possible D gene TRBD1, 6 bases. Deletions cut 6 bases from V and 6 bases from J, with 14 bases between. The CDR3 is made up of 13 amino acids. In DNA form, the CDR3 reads TGTGCCAGCAGACAACAGGGATTTGATGGCTACACCTTC. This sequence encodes CASRQQGFDGYTF.

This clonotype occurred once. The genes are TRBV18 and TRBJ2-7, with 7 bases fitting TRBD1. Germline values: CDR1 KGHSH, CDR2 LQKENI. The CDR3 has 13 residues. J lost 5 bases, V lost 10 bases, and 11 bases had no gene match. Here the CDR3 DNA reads TGTGCCACTACGACAGGGCTAAGTGACGAGCAGTACTTC. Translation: CATTTGLSDEQYF.

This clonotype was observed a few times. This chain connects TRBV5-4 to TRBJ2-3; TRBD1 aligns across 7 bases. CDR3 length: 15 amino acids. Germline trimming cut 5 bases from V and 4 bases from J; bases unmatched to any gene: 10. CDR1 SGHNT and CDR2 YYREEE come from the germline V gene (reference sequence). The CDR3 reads CASSTNDRVSDTQYF. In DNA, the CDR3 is TGTGCCAGCAGTACAAACGACAGGGTATCAGATACGCAGTATTTT.

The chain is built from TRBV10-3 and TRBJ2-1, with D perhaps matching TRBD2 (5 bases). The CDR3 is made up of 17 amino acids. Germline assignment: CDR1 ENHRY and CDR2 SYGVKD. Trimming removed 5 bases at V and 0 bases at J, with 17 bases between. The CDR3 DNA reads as TGTGCCATCAGTCCGAGGGTCGGTCCCAGCTCCTACAATGAGCAGTTCTTC. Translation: CAISPRVGPSSYNEQFF.

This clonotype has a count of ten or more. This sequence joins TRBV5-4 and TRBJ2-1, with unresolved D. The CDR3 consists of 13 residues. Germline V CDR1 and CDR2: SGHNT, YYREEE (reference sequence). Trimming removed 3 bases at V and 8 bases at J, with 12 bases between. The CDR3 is CASSSQSLDEQFF. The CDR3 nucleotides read TGTGCCAGCAGCTCCCAGTCGTTGGATGAGCAGTTCTTC.